A single sample gave rise to the 27 T cell receptor beta chains below, sequenced in a study of blood T cell repertoires in COVID-19. The table came from immunoSEQ multiplex PCR; TCRdb's copy has only in-frame clones and leaves some out. Found here are 100,000 or so clones, over 80% of them singletons; the top ten hold about 17%. Sequencing used peripheral blood. These receptors were taken from a man at least 80 years old with acute or convalescent COVID-19.

In its sample, this clone was seen once. The chain links TRBV2 to TRBJ1-5, with D unresolved. The CDR3 sequence is 16 residues long. Trimming removed 3 bases from V and 2 bases from J, with 14 bases in between. In germline, CDR1 is SNHLY, CDR2 FYNNEI. CDR3 in amino acids: CASSEVRARGNQPQHF. CDR3 DNA: TGTGCCAGCAGTGAGGTTCGGGCGCGGGGCAATCAGCCCCAGCATTTT.

V and J are TRBV10-3 and TRBJ2-1, with D tentatively TRBD2 (5 bases). CDR1 is ENHRY and CDR2 is SYGVKD in the germline V gene. There are 14 residues in the CDR3. V was pared by 2 bases and J by 5 bases, with 10 bases between. The CDR3 DNA follows: TGTGCCATCAGTGAGGTGGCGGGTAACAATGAGCAGTTCTTC. Translation: CAISEVAGNNEQFF.

J is TRBJ1-4 and V is TRBV11-2; 9 bases align to TRBD1. This CDR3 region has 16 residues. Germline V CDR1 and CDR2: SGHAT, FQNNGV. The V and J ends lost 1 base and 4 bases, in that order; junction bases with no gene match: 4. CDR3 protein: CASSLGRTGVNEKLFF. CDR3 coding DNA: TGTGCCAGCAGCTTAGGCCGGACAGGGGTTAATGAAAAACTGTTTTTT.

The chain is built from TRBV3-1 (or the pseudogene TRBV3-2) and TRBJ2-6, with D hard to call. There are 16 residues in the CDR3. CDR1 and CDR2 (germline): LGHDT, YNNKEL (reference sequence). Deletions cut 4 bases from V and 1 base from J, with 11 bases between. The chain's CDR3 is CASSPTWRSGANVLTF. CDR3 nucleotide sequence: TGTGCCAGCAGCCCGACCTGGAGATCTGGGGCCAACGTCCTGACTTTC.

V usage is TRBV3-1 (or the pseudogene TRBV3-2) and J usage is TRBJ2-7, with D possibly TRBD1 on 5 matching bases. Trimming cost V 4 bases and J 7 bases, with 14 bases left between them. This CDR3 contains 13 residues. Germline V gene lookup returns CDR1 LGHDT and CDR2 YNNKEL (reference sequence). CDR3 loop: CASSLRAGMEQYF. The CDR3 DNA follows: TGTGCCAGCAGCCTTCGGGCAGGGATGGAGCAGTACTTC.

This clone came up a few times. The chain links TRBV4-1 to TRBJ1-5; no clear D. The CDR3 contains 13 residues. The V end lost 0 bases, the J end lost 5 bases, and 5 bases lay between the germline ends. Germline CDR1 and CDR2: MGHRA and YSYEKL. CDR3 in amino acids: CASSQDLYQPQHF. The CDR3 bases are TGCGCCAGCAGCCAAGACCTCTATCAGCCCCAGCATTTT.

This chain joins TRBV23-1 and TRBJ1-1; unclear D gene. TRBV23-1 is identified as an open reading frame with a role that is uncertain. The CDR3 contains 16 residues. Trimming removed 2 bases from V and 3 bases from J, with 16 bases in between. The CDR3 DNA follows: TGCGCCAGCAGTCAAGGGCTGGGTATGTTGGACACTGAAGCTTTCTTT. It is translated as CASSQGLGMLDTEAFF.

The rearrangement links TRBV2 to TRBJ2-1, with 7 bases matching TRBD1. J lost 3 bases, V lost 11 bases, and 4 bases had no gene match. This CDR3 region has 12 residues. Germline V gene lookup returns CDR1 SNHLY and CDR2 FYNNEI. As DNA, the CDR3 is TGTGCCGTCCGGGACAGCTACAATGAGCAGTTCTTC. This codes for CAVRDSYNEQFF. The whole variable domain, filled in from reference TRBV2 and TRBJ2-1, reads EPEVTQTPSHQVTQMGQEVILRCVPISNHLYFYWYRQILGQKVEFLVSFYNNEISEKSEIFDDQFSVERPDGSNFTLKIRSTKLEDSAMYFCAVRDSYNEQFFGPGTRLTVL.

The rearrangement links TRBV5-1 to TRBJ2-3; weak D call: TRBD1 (5 bases). There are 15 residues in the CDR3. Trimming took 0 bases from V and 0 from J, leaving 8 bases between them. The germline CDR1 and CDR2 sequences are SGHRS and YFSETQ. The CDR3 loop is CASSLEAGSTDTQYF. The CDR3 nucleotides are TGCGCCAGCAGCTTGGAGGCAGGGAGCACAGATACGCAGTATTTT. Full variable domain (remainder filled in from reference TRBV5-1 and TRBJ2-3): KAGVTQTPRYLIKTRGQQVTLSCSPISGHRSVSWYQQTPGQGLQFLFEYFSETQRNKGNFPGRFSGRQFSNSRSEMNVSTLELGDSALYLCASSLEAGSTDTQYFGPGTRLTVL.

This sequence joins TRBV20-1 and TRBJ2-7, with D tentatively TRBD1 (6 bases). CDR3 length equals 10 residues. The germline V gene encodes CDR1 DFQATT and CDR2 SNEGSKA (reference sequence). Trimming took off 5 bases at V and 5 bases at J, with 7 bases between the two ends. The CDR3 here is CSAHRDEQYF. CDR3 DNA: TGCAGTGCTCACAGGGACGAGCAGTACTTC.

V gene TRBV5-1 combines with J gene TRBJ1-5; D is undetermined. The CDR3 runs 13 residues. The germline V gene encodes CDR1 SGHRS and CDR2 YFSETQ. V was pared by 7 bases and J by 5 bases, with 13 bases between. CDR3 nucleotide sequence: TGCGCCAGCCTTTGGTCCTTAGATCAGCCCCAGCATTTT. The encoded protein is CASLWSLDQPQHF.

Here the CDR3 reads CASTTWGREKLFF. The DNA of the CDR3 is TGTGCCAGCACTACGTGGGGGAGGGAAAAACTGTTTTTT. The chain employs TRBV7-2 and TRBJ1-4; a weak D match, TRBD1 (5 bases). Trimming cost V 7 bases and J 8 bases, with 14 bases left between them. This CDR3 is built from 13 residues. Germline CDR1 and CDR2: SGHTA and FQGNSA.

In nucleotides, the CDR3 is TGCGCCAGCAGTGAGTCGGGCAGAAGTACCTACAATGAGCAGTTCTTC. As protein: CASSESGRSTYNEQFF. The chain employs TRBV10-1 and TRBJ2-1; D unresolved. The CDR3 contains 16 residues. The V and J ends lost 0 bases and 2 bases respectively, with 11 bases between them. Germline V lookup: CDR1 WNHNN, CDR2 SYGVQD (reference sequence).

This clone was observed a handful of times. The chain links TRBV30 to TRBJ1-2; TRBD1 might be the D (5 bases). Per germline, CDR1 GTSNPN and CDR2 SVGIG (reference sequence). This CDR3 is 15 amino acids long. V was shortened by 2 bases and J by 8 bases, with 21 bases between the two germline ends. As DNA, the CDR3 is TGTGCCTGGAGTCAATCAGGATTACTCAGGGTCGGCTACACCTTC. Amino acids: CAWSQSGLLRVGYTF.

The rearrangement joins TRBV30 to TRBJ1-4, with 8 bases matching TRBD1. Germline lookup yields CDR1 GTSNPN and CDR2 SVGIG (reference sequence). This CDR3 comprises 13 residues. V was pared by 2 bases and J by 7 bases, with 3 bases of the junction left unmatched. Here the CDR3 reads CAWSHRGSEKLFF. CDR3 nucleotides: TGTGCCTGGAGTCACAGGGGGAGTGAAAAACTGTTTTTT.

The rearrangement uses TRBV7-9 and TRBJ1-6, with 7 positions matching TRBD1. Germline values: CDR1 SEHNR, CDR2 FQNEAQ (reference sequence). The J segment lost 8 bases and the V segment lost 7 bases, leaving 11 bases of the junction unmatched. This CDR3 has 15 amino acids. Here the CDR3 reads CASTQPRGLDSPLHF. Here the CDR3 DNA reads TGTGCCAGCACCCAACCAAGGGGGCTGGATTCACCCCTCCACTTT.

V is TRBV5-5 and J is TRBJ1-5; TRBD1 might be the D (5 bases). The CDR3 covers 15 residues. Trimming stripped 0 bases from V and 5 bases from J, with 12 bases between. The germline V gene has CDR1 SGHKS and CDR2 YYEKEE (reference sequence). The DNA for the CDR3 is TGTGCCAGCAGCTTGGTGGGGCTACCAGATCAGCCCCAGCATTTT. This gives the protein CASSLVGLPDQPQHF.

The chain has TRBV9 and TRBJ1-2; 9 nucleotides match TRBD1. V was clipped by 3 bases and J by 4 bases; unmatched bases: 7. In germline, CDR1 is SGDLS, CDR2 YYNGEE. The CDR3 is 15 residues long. Written as DNA, the CDR3 is TGTGCCAGCAGCGCTCGACAGGGGGGAGGCTATGGCTACACCTTC. It codes for CASSARQGGGYGYTF. Variable domain in full (rest from reference TRBV9 and TRBJ1-2): DSGVTQTPKHLITATGQRVTLRCSPRSGDLSVYWYQQSLDQGLQFLIQYYNGEERAKGNILERFSAQQFPDLHSELNLSSLELGDSALYFCASSARQGGGYGYTFGSGTRLTVV.

CDR3 sequence: CASSLGTGWREKLFF. DNA of the CDR3: TGTGCCAGCAGCTTAGGGACAGGGTGGAGGGAAAAACTGTTTTTT. The rearrangement links TRBV7-2 to TRBJ1-4; TRBD1 matches 8 bases. CDR1 is SGHTA and CDR2 is FQGNSA in the germline V gene. There are 15 residues in the CDR3. J gave up 8 bases and V 1 base, and 6 bases lay outside the gene matches.

In its sample, this clone was seen once. V gene TRBV9 combines with J gene TRBJ1-1; D uncertain. The CDR3 is 13 residues long. The V end lost 0 bases, the J end lost 0 bases, and 3 bases lay between the germline ends. From germline, CDR1 is SGDLS and CDR2 YYNGEE. The CDR3 reads CASSVVVNTEAFF. The DNA of the CDR3 is TGTGCCAGCAGCGTAGTAGTGAACACTGAAGCTTTCTTT. Looking up the rest from reference TRBV9 and TRBJ1-1 gives the full variable domain: DSGVTQTPKHLITATGQRVTLRCSPRSGDLSVYWYQQSLDQGLQFLIQYYNGEERAKGNILERFSAQQFPDLHSELNLSSLELGDSALYFCASSVVVNTEAFFGQGTRLTVV.

This chain joins TRBV10-2 and TRBJ2-7; TRBD1 matches at 8 bases. V lost 8 bases to trimming and J lost 2 bases; unmatched junction nucleotides: 5. Germline lookup yields CDR1 WSHSY and CDR2 SAAADI. The CDR3 extends over 13 amino acids. For the CDR3, the DNA is TGCGCCAGCCAGCCGGGACAGGCCTACGAGCAGTACTTC. Amino acids: CASQPGQAYEQYF.

The rearrangement uses TRBV5-1 and TRBJ2-3; no clear D gene. V was shortened by 1 base and J by 4 bases, with 10 bases between the two germline ends. CDR3 size: 14 residues. Germline assignment: CDR1 SGHRS and CDR2 YFSETQ. The CDR3 protein is CASSLTGMADTQYF. In nucleotides, the CDR3 is TGCGCCAGCAGCTTGACGGGTATGGCAGATACGCAGTATTTT.

V is TRBV7-2 and J is TRBJ2-5; 9 bases are shared with TRBD1. The V gene's germline CDR1 is SGHTA and CDR2 FQGNSA. The CDR3 consists of 17 residues. V was pared by 6 bases and J by 3 bases, with 14 bases of the junction left unmatched. The CDR3 protein is CASRNRGRGVKEETQYF. The CDR3 bases are TGTGCCAGCAGGAACAGGGGGCGCGGGGTTAAAGAAGAGACCCAGTACTTC.

In this sample, this clone turned up many times. The gene calls are TRBV7-9 and TRBJ1-1; 9 bases agree with TRBD1. Germline lookup yields CDR1 SEHNR and CDR2 FQNEAQ (reference sequence). The CDR3 totals 14 residues. Trimming at V came to 3 bases and at J to 6 bases, leaving 5 bases not matched to a gene. CDR3 sequence reads: CASSLGTGHAEAFF. For the CDR3, the DNA is TGTGCCAGCAGCTTGGGGACAGGGCATGCTGAAGCTTTCTTT. Combining the CDR3 with reference TRBV7-9 and TRBJ1-1 gives the whole variable domain DTGVSQNPRHKITKRGQNVTFRCDPISEHNRLYWYRQTLGQGPEFLTYFQNEAQLEKSRLLSDRFSAERPKGSFSTLEIQRTEQGDSAMYLCASSLGTGHAEAFFGQGTRLTVV.

The chain links TRBV18 to TRBJ1-5; D ambiguous. This CDR3 is 15 amino acids long. Germline CDR1 and CDR2: KGHSH and LQKENI. V lost 3 bases to trimming and J lost 6 bases, with 15 bases between them. In nucleotides, the CDR3 is TGTGCCAGCTCACCCCCTCAGGCCTTGGGTCAGCCCCAGCATTTT. It encodes CASSPPQALGQPQHF.

This clone turned up a few times. CDR3 protein: CASSLASKRYEQYF. The DNA for the CDR3 is TGTGCCAGCAGCTTAGCCAGTAAACGCTACGAGCAGTACTTC. V and J are TRBV7-2 and TRBJ2-7; D ambiguous. The V end lost 0 bases, the J end lost 3 bases, and 9 bases lay between the germline ends. The CDR3 has 14 amino acids. Germline V gene data show CDR1 as SGHTA and CDR2 as FQGNSA.

J is TRBJ2-7 and V is TRBV6-6; the D gene is possibly TRBD2 (5 bases). The CDR3 runs 13 residues. The V gene's germline CDR1 is MNHNY and CDR2 SVGAGI (reference sequence). Trimming took off 6 bases at V and 5 bases at J, with 14 bases between the two ends. The CDR3 nucleotides are TGTGCCAGCAGCGGGGTCGTCGGGCACGAGCAGTACTTC. Its protein is CASSGVVGHEQYF.